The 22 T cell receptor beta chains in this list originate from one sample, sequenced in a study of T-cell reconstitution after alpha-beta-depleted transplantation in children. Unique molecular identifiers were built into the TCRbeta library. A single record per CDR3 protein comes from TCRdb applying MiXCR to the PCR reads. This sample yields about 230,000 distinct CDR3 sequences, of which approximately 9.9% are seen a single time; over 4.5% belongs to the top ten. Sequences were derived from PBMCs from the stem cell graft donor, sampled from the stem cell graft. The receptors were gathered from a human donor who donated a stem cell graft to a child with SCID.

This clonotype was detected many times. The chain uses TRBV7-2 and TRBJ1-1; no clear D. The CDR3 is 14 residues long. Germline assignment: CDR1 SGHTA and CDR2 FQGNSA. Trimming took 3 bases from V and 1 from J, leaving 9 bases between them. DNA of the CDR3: TGTGCCAGCAGCTTCTCGTCGGGGAACACTGAAGCTTTCTTT. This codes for CASSFSSGNTEAFF. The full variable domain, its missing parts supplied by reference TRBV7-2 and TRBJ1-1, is GAGVSQSPSNKVTEKGKDVELRCDPISGHTALYWYRQSLGQGLEFLIYFQGNSAPDKSGLPSDRFSAERTGGSVSTLTIQRTQQEDSAVYLCASSFSSGNTEAFFGQGTRLTVV.

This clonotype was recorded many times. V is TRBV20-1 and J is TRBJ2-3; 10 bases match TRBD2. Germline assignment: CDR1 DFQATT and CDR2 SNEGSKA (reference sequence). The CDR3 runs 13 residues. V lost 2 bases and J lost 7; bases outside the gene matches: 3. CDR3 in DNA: TGCAGTGCTAGAACTAGCGGGGTAAATACGCAGTATTTT. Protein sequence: CSARTSGVNTQYF.

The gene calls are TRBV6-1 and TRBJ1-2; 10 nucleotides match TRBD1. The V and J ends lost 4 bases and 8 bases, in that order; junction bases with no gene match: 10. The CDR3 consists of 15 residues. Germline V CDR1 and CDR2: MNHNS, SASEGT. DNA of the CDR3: TGTGCCAGCAGTGCCCGGGACAGGGGATCAGACGGCTACACCTTC. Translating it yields CASSARDRGSDGYTF.

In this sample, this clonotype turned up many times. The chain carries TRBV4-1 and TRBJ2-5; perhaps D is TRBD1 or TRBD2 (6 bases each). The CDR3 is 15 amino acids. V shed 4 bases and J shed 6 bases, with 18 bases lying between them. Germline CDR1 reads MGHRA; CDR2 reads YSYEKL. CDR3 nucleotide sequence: TGCGCCAGCAGCCCCGTAGCGCACGGGGGCCAGACCCAGTACTTC. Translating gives CASSPVAHGGQTQYF.

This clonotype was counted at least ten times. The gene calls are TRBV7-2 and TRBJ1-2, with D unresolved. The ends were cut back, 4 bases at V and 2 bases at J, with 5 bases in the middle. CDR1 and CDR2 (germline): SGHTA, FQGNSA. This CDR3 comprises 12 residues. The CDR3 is CASSSKNYGYTF. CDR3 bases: TGTGCCAGCAGCTCAAAAAACTATGGCTACACCTTC.

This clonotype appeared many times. CDR3: CASHGTGIVDGYTF. The CDR3 DNA reads TGCGCCAGCCATGGGACAGGGATAGTGGATGGCTACACCTTC. The chain is built from TRBV5-1 and TRBJ1-2; 9 bases line up with TRBD1. The V segment lost 7 bases and the J segment 6 bases; nucleotides outside the gene matches: 10. Germline V lookup: CDR1 SGHRS, CDR2 YFSETQ. The CDR3 is 14 residues long.

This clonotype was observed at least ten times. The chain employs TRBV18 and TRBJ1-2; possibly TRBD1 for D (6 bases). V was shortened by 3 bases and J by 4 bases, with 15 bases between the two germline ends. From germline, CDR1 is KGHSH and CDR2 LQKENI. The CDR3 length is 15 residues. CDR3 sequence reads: CASSPDRMGIYGYTF. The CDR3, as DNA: TGTGCCAGCTCACCTGACAGGATGGGAATCTATGGCTACACCTTC.

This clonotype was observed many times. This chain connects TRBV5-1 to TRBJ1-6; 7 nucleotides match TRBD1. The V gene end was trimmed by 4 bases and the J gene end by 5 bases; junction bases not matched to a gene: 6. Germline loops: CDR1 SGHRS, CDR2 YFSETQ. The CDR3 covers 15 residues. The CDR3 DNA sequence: TGCGCCAGCAGCACGGACAGGCCGGATAATTCACCCCTCCACTTT. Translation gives CASSTDRPDNSPLHF. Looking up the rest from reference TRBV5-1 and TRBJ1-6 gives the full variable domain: KAGVTQTPRYLIKTRGQQVTLSCSPISGHRSVSWYQQTPGQGLQFLFEYFSETQRNKGNFPGRFSGRQFSNSRSEMNVSTLELGDSALYLCASSTDRPDNSPLHFGNGTRLTVT.

The CDR3 DNA is TGTGCCAGCAGCCCGGGACCGGGCCGTGGATCCACCGGGGAGCTGTTTTTT. It is translated as CASSPGPGRGSTGELFF. V gene TRBV5-6 combines with J gene TRBJ2-2; D tentatively fits TRBD1 or TRBD2 (5 bases each). Germline V lookup: CDR1 SGHDT, CDR2 YYEEEE. This CDR3 spans 17 amino acids. V gave up 4 bases and J gave up 4 bases, with 20 bases separating them.

The CDR3 sequence is CASSLVGLAFEQFF. The DNA of the CDR3 is TGCGCCAGCAGCTTGGTGGGACTAGCGTTTGAGCAGTTCTTC. V usage is TRBV5-1 and J usage is TRBJ2-1, with 10 bases aligning to TRBD2. This CDR3 spans 14 amino acids. Germline V gene sequence: CDR1 SGHRS, CDR2 YFSETQ. With 0 bases clipped from V and 9 bases from J, the junction kept 3 bases outside the gene matches.

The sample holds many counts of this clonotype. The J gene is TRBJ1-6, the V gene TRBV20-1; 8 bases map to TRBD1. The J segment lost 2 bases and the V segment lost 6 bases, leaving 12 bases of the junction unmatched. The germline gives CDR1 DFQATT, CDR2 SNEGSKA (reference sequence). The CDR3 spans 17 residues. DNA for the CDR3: TGCAGTGCCCTTCAGGGGGCCGGGAGAACCTATAATTCACCCCTCCACTTT. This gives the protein CSALQGAGRTYNSPLHF.

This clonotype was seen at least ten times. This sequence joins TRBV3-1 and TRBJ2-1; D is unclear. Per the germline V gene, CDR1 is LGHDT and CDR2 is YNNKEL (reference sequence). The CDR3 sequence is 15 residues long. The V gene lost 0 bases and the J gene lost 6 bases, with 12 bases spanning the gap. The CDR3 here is CASSQDPRASNEQFF. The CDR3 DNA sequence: TGTGCCAGCAGCCAAGATCCCCGAGCGAGCAATGAGCAGTTCTTC.

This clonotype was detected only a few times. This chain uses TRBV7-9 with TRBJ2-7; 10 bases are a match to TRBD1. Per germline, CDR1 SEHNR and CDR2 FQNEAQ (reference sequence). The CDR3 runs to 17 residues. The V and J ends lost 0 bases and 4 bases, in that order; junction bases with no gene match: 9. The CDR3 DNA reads TGTGCCAGCAGCTTAGCGAAGGTCGGACAGGGGGTATACGAGCAGTACTTC. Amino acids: CASSLAKVGQGVYEQYF.

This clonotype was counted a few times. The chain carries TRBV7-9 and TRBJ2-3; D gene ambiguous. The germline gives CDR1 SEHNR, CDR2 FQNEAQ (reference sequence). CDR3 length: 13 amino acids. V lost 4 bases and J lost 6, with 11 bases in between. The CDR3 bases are TGTGCCAGCAGCTCCCCGGCCAGGGATACGCAGTATTTT. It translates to CASSSPARDTQYF. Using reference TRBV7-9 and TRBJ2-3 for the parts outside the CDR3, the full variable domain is DTGVSQNPRHKITKRGQNVTFRCDPISEHNRLYWYRQTLGQGPEFLTYFQNEAQLEKSRLLSDRFSAERPKGSFSTLEIQRTEQGDSAMYLCASSSPARDTQYFGPGTRLTVL.

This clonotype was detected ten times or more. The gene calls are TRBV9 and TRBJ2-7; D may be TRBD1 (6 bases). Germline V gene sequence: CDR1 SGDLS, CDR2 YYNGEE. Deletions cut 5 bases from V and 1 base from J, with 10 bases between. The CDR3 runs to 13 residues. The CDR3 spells CASRPDSSYEQYF. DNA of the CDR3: TGTGCCAGCAGACCGGACAGTTCCTACGAGCAGTACTTC.

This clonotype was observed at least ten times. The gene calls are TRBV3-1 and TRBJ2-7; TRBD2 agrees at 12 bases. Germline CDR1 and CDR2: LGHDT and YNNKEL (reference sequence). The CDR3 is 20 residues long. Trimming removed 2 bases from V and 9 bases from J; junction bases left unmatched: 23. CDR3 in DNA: TGTGCCAGCAGCCAAAAACTAGCGGGGGGCGCGATGACACAGCCATATGTGCAGTACTTC. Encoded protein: CASSQKLAGGAMTQPYVQYF.

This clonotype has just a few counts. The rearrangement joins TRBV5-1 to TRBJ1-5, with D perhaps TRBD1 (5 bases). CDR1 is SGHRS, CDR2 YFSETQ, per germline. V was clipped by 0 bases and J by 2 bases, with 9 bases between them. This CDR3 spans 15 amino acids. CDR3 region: CASSLEGLRNQPQHF. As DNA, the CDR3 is TGCGCCAGCAGCTTGGAGGGACTGCGCAATCAGCCCCAGCATTTT.

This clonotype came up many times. The CDR3 is CSAPGQGGTGELFF. Here the CDR3 DNA reads TGCAGTGCTCCAGGACAGGGGGGTACCGGGGAGCTGTTTTTT. The rearrangement links TRBV20-1 to TRBJ2-2; TRBD1 matches at 10 bases. Germline trimming cut 5 bases from V and 5 bases from J; bases unmatched to any gene: 5. Germline CDR1 and CDR2: DFQATT and SNEGSKA (reference sequence). This CDR3 is built from 14 residues.

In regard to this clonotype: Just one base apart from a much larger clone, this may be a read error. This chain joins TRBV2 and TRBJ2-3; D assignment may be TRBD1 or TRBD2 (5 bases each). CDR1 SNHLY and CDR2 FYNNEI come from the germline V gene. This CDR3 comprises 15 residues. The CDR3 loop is CAGSEGSKITDTQYF. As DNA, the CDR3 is TGTGCCGGCAGTGAGGGGAGCAAAATCACAGATACGCAGTATTTT.

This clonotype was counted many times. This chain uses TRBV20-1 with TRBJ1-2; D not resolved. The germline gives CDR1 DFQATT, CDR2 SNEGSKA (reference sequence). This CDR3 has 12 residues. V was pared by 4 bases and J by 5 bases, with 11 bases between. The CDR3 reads CSATDAGYGYTF. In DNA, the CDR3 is TGCAGTGCTACCGACGCAGGATATGGCTACACCTTC.

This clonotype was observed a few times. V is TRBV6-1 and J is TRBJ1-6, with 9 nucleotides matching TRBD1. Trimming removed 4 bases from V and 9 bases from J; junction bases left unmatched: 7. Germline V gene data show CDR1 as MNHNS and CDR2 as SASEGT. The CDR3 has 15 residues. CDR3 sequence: CASSVQGAGGSPLHF. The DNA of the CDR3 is TGTGCCAGCAGTGTACAGGGGGCTGGAGGTTCACCCCTCCACTTT.

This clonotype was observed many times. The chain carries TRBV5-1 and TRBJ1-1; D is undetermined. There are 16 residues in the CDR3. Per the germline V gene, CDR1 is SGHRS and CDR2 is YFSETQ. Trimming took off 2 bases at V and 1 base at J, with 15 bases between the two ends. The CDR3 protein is CASSLRKSGGNTEAFF. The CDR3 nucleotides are TGCGCCAGCAGCTTACGGAAATCCGGAGGGAACACTGAAGCTTTCTTT. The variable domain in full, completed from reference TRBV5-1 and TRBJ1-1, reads KAGVTQTPRYLIKTRGQQVTLSCSPISGHRSVSWYQQTPGQGLQFLFEYFSETQRNKGNFPGRFSGRQFSNSRSEMNVSTLELGDSALYLCASSLRKSGGNTEAFFGQGTRLTVV.